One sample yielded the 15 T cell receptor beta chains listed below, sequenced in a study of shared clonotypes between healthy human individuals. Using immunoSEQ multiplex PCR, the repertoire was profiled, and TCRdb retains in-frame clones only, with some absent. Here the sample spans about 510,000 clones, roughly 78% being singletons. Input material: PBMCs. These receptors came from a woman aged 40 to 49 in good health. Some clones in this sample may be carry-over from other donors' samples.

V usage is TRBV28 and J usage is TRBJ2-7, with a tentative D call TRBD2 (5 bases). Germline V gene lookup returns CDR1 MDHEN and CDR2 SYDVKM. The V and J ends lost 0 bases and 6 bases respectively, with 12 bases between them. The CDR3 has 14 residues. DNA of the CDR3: TGTGCCAGCAGTTTATGGCCGAGGGTGTCCGAGCAGTACTTC. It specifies CASSLWPRVSEQYF.

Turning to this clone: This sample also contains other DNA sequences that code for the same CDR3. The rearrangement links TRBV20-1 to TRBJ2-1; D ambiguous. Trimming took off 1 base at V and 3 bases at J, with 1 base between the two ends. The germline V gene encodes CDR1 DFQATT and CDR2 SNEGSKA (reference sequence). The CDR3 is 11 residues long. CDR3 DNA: TGCAGTGCTAGAGGCTACAATGAGCAGTTCTTC. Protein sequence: CSARGYNEQFF.

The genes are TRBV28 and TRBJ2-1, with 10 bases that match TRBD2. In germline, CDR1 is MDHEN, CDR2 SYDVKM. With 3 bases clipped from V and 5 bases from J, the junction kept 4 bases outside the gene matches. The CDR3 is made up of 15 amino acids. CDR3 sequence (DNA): TGTGCCAGCAGTTTTCAACTAGCGGGAAACAATGAGCAGTTCTTC. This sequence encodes CASSFQLAGNNEQFF.

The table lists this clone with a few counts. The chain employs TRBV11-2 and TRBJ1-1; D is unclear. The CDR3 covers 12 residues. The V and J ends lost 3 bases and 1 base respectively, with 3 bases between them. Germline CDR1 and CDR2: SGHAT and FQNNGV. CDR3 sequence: CASSFGNTEAFF. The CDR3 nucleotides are TGTGCCAGCAGCTTTGGGAACACTGAAGCTTTCTTT.

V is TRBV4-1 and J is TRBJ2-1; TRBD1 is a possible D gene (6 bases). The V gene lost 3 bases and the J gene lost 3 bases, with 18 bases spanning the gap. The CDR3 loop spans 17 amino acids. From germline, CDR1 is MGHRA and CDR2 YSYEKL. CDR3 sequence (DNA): TGCGCCAGCAGCCAGGATGCCCAGGGGTACCTCTACAATGAGCAGTTCTTC. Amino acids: CASSQDAQGYLYNEQFF.

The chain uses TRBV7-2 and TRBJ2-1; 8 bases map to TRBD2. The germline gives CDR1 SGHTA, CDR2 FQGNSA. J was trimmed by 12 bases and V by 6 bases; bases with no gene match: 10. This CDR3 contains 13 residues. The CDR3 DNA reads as TGTGCCAGCAGTCCTACTAGCGGAAGTTGGCAGTTCTTC. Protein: CASSPTSGSWQFF.

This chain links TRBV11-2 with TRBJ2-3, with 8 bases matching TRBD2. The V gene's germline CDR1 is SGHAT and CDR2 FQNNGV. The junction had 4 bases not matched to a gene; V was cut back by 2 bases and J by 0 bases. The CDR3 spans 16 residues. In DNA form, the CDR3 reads TGTGCCAGCAGCTTAACCAGACTAGCGAGCACAGATACGCAGTATTTT. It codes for CASSLTRLASTDTQYF.

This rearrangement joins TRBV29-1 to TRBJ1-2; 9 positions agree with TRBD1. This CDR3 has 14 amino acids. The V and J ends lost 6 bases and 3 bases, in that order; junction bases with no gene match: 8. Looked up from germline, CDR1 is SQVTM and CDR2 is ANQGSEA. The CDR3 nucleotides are TGCAGCGTAGATCGACAGGGGGGCTACTATGGCTACACCTTC. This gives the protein CSVDRQGGYYGYTF.

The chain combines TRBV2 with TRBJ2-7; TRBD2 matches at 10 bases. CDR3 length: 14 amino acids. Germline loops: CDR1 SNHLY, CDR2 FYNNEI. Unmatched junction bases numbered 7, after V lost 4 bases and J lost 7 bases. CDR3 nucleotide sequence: TGTGCCAGCAGTGCCAGCGGGAGGGCCGGTGAGCAGTACTTC. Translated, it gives CASSASGRAGEQYF. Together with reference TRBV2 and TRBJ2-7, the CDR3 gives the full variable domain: EPEVTQTPSHQVTQMGQEVILRCVPISNHLYFYWYRQILGQKVEFLVSFYNNEISEKSEIFDDQFSVERPDGSNFTLKIRSTKLEDSAMYFCASSASGRAGEQYFGPGTRLTVT.

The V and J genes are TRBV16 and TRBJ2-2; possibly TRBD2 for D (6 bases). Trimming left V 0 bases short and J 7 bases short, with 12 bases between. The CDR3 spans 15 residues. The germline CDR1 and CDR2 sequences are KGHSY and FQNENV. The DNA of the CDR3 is TGTGCCAGCAGCCAATCGGGCGGGATGGTCGGGGAGCTGTTTTTT. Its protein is CASSQSGGMVGELFF.

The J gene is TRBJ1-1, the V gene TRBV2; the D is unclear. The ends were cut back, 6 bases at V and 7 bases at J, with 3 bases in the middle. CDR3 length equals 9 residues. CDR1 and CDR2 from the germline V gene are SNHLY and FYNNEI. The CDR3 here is CASRDEAFF. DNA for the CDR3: TGTGCCAGCAGGGATGAAGCTTTCTTT.

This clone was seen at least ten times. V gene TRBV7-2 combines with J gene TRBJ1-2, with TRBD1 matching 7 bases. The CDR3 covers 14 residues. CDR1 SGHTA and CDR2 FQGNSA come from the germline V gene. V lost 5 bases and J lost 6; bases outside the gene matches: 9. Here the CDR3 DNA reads TGTGCCAGCAGCCCCCGAGGGGGCTTGGATGGCTACACCTTC. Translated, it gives CASSPRGGLDGYTF.

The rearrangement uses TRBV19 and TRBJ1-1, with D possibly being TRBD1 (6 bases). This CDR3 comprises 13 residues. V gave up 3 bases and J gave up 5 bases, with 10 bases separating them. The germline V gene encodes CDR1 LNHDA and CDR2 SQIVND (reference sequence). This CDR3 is CASSMGGLTEAFF. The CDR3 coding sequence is TGTGCCAGTAGTATGGGGGGGCTGACTGAAGCTTTCTTT.

The DNA for the CDR3 is TGCAGTGCCCCGGATGGGGAGACCCAGTACTTC. Translation: CSAPDGETQYF. The chain links TRBV20-1 to TRBJ2-5; no firm D call. Germline values: CDR1 DFQATT, CDR2 SNEGSKA (reference sequence). This CDR3 is built from 11 residues. V was pared by 6 bases and J by 5 bases, with 10 bases between.

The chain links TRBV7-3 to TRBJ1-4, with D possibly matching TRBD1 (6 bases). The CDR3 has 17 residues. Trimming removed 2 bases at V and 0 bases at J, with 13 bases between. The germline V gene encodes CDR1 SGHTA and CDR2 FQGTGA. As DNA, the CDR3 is TGTGCCAGCAGCTTACCCCACAGGGTTCCAACTAATGAAAAACTGTTTTTT. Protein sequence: CASSLPHRVPTNEKLFF.